This T cell receptor (beta chain) came from a study of radiotherapy plus CTLA-4 blockade in lung cancer. Study-level information: Objective responses were observed in around 17% of patients, and disease control was achieved by just over 30%. Whole-study findings and limits: Dynamics of early blood T cell clones, together with interferon-beta, were reportedly the best predictors of response.

About this clone: Its matching antigen is unknown.

Produced via immunoSEQ multiplex PCR; TCRdb's table is partial and in-frame only. This repertoire shows 40,000 or so clones, about 70% found once; its top ten account for about 8.1%. This CDR3 spans 15 amino acids. V was clipped by 3 bases and J by 5 bases, with 19 bases between them. Germline values: CDR1 SQVTM, CDR2 ANQGSEA. The input for sequencing was peripheral blood, taken from a patient treated with radiotherapy plus ipilimumab. V is TRBV29-1 and J is TRBJ1-2; TRBD1 might be the D (6 bases). The receptor was derived from a human donor with non-small cell lung cancer who had stable disease on radiotherapy plus ipilimumab. The CDR3 DNA reads as TGCAGCGTTGAGGACGGACAGAATCTTTTGTATGGCTACACCTTC. Its translation: CSVEDGQNLLYGYTF.